What follows describes a single TCR beta chain. V lost 2 bases, J lost 2 bases, and 13 bases lay in between. Germline V CDR1 and CDR2: ENHRY, SYGVKD. The length of the CDR3 is 16 residues. Generated by immunoSEQ multiplex PCR, the TCRdb table keeps only in-frame clones and is missing some. The sample carries around 110,000 clones, 85% to 95% recorded once. The data are from a study of T cell changes during pregnancy in multiple sclerosis. The sample was peripheral blood, taken after pregnancy. V gene TRBV10-3 combines with J gene TRBJ1-5; TRBD1 is a possible D gene (5 bases). The source is a female donor with multiple sclerosis, enrolled in a pregnancy study. This chain's CDR3 is CAISELGTGGNQPQHF. The CDR3 DNA reads TGTGCCATCAGTGAGCTAGGTACAGGCGGCAATCAGCCCCAGCATTTT.